Presented here are 3 T cell receptor beta chains from one specimen sequenced in a study of blood T cell repertoires in COVID-19. Assay: immunoSEQ multiplex PCR; the TCRdb copy retains only in-frame clones and omits some. The table records roughly 35,000 clones, around 80% of them present only once. Source material: peripheral blood. The receptors come from a man between 65 and 85 years old with acute or convalescent COVID-19.

This clone was seen only once. This chain uses TRBV5-6 with TRBJ2-2; D is undetermined. Germline CDR1 is SGHDT and CDR2 is YYEEEE. The V and J ends lost 4 bases and 6 bases respectively, with 13 bases between them. This CDR3 spans 14 amino acids. CDR3 DNA sequence: TGTGCCAGCAGCCCCTTTTTAGCAGCCGGGGAGCTGTTTTTT. Translated: CASSPFLAAGELFF.

The rearrangement joins TRBV4-1 to TRBJ2-3; D not resolved. The V end lost 0 bases, the J end lost 8 bases, and 15 bases lay between the germline ends. The germline V gene encodes CDR1 MGHRA and CDR2 YSYEKL. This CDR3 is built from 15 residues. The CDR3 protein is CASSQDQLASGTQYF. In DNA, the CDR3 is TGCGCCAGCAGCCAAGATCAACTCGCGTCCGGTACGCAGTATTTT.

The chain carries TRBV6-1 and TRBJ2-1; D is unclear. CDR1 and CDR2 (germline): MNHNS, SASEGT. This CDR3 has 16 residues. V gave up 2 bases and J gave up 0 bases, with 11 bases separating them. CDR3: CASSESWRSSYNEQFF. DNA for the CDR3: TGTGCCAGCAGTGAATCTTGGCGGAGCTCCTACAATGAGCAGTTCTTC.